The 6 T cell receptor beta chains below come from one sample, sequenced in a study of cytomegalovirus exposure and HLA in healthy donors. The PCR employed 60 Vbeta primers together with 13 Jbeta primers. Libraries were prepared by immunoSEQ multiplex PCR; TCRdb keeps only in-frame clonotypes and omits some of them. The sample includes more than 75,000 clones, roughly 79% seen only once; the top ten take approximately 3.8%. Sequenced sample: PBMCs. These receptors originate from a woman aged 40 to 50 in good health and CMV-seronegative.

The V call is TRBV25-1, the J call TRBJ1-2; TRBD1 is a possible D gene (5 bases). V was shortened by 2 bases and J by 6 bases, with 16 bases between the two germline ends. The germline V gene encodes CDR1 MGHDK and CDR2 SYGVNS. CDR3 length equals 15 residues. The CDR3 DNA is TGTGCCAGCAGTGAAACATCTTCGGCCAGGGATGGCTACACCTTC. Translation: CASSETSSARDGYTF.

V usage is TRBV18 and J usage is TRBJ2-7; D gene unclear. The CDR3 is 14 residues long. Germline V gives CDR1 KGHSH, CDR2 LQKENI. V shed 2 bases and J shed 3 bases, with 11 bases lying between them. The CDR3 sequence is CASSPGQANYEQYF. CDR3 nucleotides: TGTGCCAGCTCACCAGGTCAGGCCAACTACGAGCAGTACTTC.

The rearrangement joins TRBV10-3 to TRBJ1-5; possibly TRBD1 for D (6 bases). There are 15 residues in the CDR3. Germline V CDR1 and CDR2: ENHRY, SYGVKD. Trimming removed 3 bases from V and 4 bases from J, with 13 bases in between. The CDR3 region is CAISDTLTGNQPQHF. CDR3 coding DNA: TGTGCCATCAGTGACACCCTTACAGGGAATCAGCCCCAGCATTTT.

The rearrangement uses TRBV27 and TRBJ2-3, with 9 bases identical to TRBD2. The CDR3 runs 18 residues. Germline CDR1 and CDR2: MNHEY and SMNVEV (reference sequence). The V gene end was trimmed by 0 bases and the J gene end by 5 bases; junction bases not matched to a gene: 12. CDR3 sequence: CASSLSSLGRGGLDTQYF. The CDR3 DNA reads TGTGCCAGCAGTTTATCGTCGTTGGGGCGGGGGGGCCTAGATACGCAGTATTTT.

This clone appeared a single time. V is TRBV2 and J is TRBJ2-6; D possibly corresponds to TRBD2 (6 bases). The CDR3 is 15 residues long. Trimming took 6 bases from V and 0 from J, leaving 9 bases between them. Germline CDR1 reads SNHLY; CDR2 reads FYNNEI. DNA of the CDR3: TGTGCCAGCAGCGGGACTTTCTCTGGGGCCAACGTCCTGACTTTC. This translates into CASSGTFSGANVLTF.

The rearrangement links TRBV6-5 to TRBJ1-1; perhaps TRBD1 as D (5 bases). The CDR3 length is 15 residues. The germline V and J ends were trimmed by 0 bases and 3 bases, with 11 bases remaining between them. The germline gives CDR1 MNHEY, CDR2 SVGAGI. In nucleotides, the CDR3 is TGTGCCAGCAGTTACTCGAGCAGGGCGGACACTGAAGCTTTCTTT. It specifies CASSYSSRADTEAFF.